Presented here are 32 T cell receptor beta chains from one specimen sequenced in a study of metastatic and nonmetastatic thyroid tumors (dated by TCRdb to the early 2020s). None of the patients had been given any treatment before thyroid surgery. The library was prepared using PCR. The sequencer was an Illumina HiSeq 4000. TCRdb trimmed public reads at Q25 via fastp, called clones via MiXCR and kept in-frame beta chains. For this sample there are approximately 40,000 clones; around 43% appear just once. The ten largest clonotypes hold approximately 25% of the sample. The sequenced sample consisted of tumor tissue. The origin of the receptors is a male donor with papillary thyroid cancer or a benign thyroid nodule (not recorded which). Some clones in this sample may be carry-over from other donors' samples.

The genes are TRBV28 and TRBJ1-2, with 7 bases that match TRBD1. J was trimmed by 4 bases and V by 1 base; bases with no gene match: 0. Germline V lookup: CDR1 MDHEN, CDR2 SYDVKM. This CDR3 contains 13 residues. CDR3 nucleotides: TGTGCCAGCAGTTTATCAGGGGGCTATGGCTACACCTTC. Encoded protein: CASSLSGGYGYTF.

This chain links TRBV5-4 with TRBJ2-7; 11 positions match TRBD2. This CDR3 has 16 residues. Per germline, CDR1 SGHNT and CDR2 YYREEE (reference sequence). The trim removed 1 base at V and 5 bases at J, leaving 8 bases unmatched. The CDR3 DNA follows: TGTGCCAGCAGCTTGACTAGCGGGAGTAATAACCACGAGCAGTACTTC. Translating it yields CASSLTSGSNNHEQYF.

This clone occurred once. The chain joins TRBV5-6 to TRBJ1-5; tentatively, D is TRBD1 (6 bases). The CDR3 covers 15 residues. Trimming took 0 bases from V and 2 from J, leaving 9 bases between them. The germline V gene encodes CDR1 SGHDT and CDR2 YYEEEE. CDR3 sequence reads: CASSLVSGGNQPQHF. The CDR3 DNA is TGTGCCAGCAGCTTGGTTTCAGGGGGCAATCAGCCCCAGCATTTT.

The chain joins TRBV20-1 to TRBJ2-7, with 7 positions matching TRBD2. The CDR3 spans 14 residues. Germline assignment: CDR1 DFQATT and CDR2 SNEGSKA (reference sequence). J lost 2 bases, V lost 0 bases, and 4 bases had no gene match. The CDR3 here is CSARELASTYEQYF. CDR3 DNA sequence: TGCAGTGCTAGAGAACTAGCGAGTACCTACGAGCAGTACTTC.

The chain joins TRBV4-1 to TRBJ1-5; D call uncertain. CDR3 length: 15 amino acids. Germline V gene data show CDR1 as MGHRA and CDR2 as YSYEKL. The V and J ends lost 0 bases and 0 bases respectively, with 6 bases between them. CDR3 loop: CASSQDNLSNQPQHF. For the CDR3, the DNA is TGCGCCAGCAGCCAAGACAACCTTAGCAATCAGCCCCAGCATTTT.

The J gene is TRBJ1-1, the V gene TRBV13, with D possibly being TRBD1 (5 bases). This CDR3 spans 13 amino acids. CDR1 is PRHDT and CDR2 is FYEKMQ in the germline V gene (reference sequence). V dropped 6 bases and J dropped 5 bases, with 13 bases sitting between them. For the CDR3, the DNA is TGTGCCAGCAGTTTGGGCCCAGGGACTGAAGCTTTCTTT. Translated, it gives CASSLGPGTEAFF.

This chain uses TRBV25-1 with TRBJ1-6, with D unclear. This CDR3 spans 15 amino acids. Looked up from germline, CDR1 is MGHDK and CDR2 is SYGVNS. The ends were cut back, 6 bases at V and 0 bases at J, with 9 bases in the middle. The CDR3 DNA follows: TGTGCCAGCAGGCATGCGGCCTCCTATAATTCACCCCTCCACTTT. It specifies CASRHAASYNSPLHF.

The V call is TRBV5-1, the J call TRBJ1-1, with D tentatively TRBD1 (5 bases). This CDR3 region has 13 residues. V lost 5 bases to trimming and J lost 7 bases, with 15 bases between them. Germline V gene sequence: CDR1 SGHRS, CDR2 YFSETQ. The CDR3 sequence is CASRGQGPSEAFF. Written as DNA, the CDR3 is TGCGCCAGCAGAGGACAAGGCCCCAGTGAAGCTTTCTTT.

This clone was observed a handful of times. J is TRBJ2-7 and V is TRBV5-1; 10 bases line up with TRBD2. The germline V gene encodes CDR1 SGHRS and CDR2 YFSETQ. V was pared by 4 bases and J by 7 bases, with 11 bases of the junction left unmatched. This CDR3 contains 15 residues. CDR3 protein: CASSDNSGRVEEQYF. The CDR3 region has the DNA TGCGCCAGCAGCGACAACAGCGGGAGGGTCGAAGAGCAGTACTTC.

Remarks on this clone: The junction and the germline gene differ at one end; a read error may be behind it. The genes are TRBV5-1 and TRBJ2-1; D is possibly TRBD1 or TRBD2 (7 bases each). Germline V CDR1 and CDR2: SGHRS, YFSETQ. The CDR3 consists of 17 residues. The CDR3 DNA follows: TGCGCCAGCTCCAGGGGGGGCGGGCTGCCGGGGTACAATGAGCAGTCCTTC. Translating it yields CASSRGGGLPGYNEQSF.

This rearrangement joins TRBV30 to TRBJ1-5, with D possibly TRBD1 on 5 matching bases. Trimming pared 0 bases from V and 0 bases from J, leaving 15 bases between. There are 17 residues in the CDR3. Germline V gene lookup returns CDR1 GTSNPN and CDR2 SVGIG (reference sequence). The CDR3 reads CAWSVRRGLDSNQPQHF. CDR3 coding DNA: TGTGCCTGGAGTGTACGACGGGGACTCGATAGCAATCAGCCCCAGCATTTT.

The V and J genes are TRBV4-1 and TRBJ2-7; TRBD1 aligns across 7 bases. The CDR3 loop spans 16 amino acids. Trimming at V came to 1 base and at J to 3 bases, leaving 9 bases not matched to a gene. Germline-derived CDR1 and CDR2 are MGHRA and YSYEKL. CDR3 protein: CASSQAFSDRSYEQYF. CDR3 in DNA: TGCGCCAGCAGCCAAGCGTTCTCGGACAGGAGCTACGAGCAGTACTTC.

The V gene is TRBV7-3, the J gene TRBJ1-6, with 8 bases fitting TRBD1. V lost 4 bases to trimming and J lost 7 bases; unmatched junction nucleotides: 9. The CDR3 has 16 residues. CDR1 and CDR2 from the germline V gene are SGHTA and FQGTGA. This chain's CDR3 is CASSSVSDRGNSPLHF. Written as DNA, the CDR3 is TGTGCCAGCAGCTCCGTCAGCGACAGGGGAAATTCACCCCTCCACTTT.

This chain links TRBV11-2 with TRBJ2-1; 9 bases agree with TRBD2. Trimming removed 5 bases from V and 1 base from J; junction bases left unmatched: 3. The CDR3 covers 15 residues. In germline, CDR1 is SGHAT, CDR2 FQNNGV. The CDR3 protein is CASSGSGRSYNEQFF. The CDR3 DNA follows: TGTGCCAGCAGCGGGAGCGGGAGGTCCTACAATGAGCAGTTCTTC.

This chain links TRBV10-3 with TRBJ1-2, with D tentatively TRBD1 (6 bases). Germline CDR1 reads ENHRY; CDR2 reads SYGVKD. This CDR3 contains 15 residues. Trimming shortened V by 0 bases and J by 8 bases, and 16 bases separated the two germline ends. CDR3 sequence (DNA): TGTGCCATCAGTGAGTCTGGGGACACCCTTCGGGGCTACACCTTC. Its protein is CAISESGDTLRGYTF.

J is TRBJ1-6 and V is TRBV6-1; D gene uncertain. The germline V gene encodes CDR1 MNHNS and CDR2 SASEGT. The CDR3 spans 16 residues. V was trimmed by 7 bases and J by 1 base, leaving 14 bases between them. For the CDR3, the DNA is TGTGCCAGCACCCCCCGGGCGGATTCCTATAATTCACCCCTCCACTTT. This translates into CASTPRADSYNSPLHF.

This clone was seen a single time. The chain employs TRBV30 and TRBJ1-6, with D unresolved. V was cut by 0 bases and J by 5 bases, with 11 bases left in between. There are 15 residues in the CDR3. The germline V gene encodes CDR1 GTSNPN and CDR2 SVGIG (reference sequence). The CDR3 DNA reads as TGTGCCTGGAGTGTTTCGGAGGCGAATAATTCACCCCTCCACTTT. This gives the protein CAWSVSEANNSPLHF.

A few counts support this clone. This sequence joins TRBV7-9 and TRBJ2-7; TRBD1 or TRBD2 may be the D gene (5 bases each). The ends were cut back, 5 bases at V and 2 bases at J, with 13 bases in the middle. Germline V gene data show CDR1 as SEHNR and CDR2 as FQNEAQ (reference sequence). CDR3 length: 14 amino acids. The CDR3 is CASSAPGRPYEQYF. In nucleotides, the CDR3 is TGTGCCAGCAGCGCCCCGGGACGACCCTACGAGCAGTACTTC.

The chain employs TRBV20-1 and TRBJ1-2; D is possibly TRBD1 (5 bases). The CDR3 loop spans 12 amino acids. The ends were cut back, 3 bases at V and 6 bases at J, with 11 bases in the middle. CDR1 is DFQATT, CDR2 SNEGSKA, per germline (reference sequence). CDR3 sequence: CSARGQGNGYTF. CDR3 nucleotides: TGCAGTGCTAGGGGGCAGGGAAATGGCTACACCTTC.

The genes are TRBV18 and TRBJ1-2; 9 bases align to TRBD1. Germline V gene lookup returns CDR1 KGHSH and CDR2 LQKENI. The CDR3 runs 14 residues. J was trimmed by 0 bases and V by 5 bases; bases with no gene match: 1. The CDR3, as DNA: TGTGCCAGCTCAAGACAGGGGGCTAACTATGGCTACACCTTC. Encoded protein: CASSRQGANYGYTF.

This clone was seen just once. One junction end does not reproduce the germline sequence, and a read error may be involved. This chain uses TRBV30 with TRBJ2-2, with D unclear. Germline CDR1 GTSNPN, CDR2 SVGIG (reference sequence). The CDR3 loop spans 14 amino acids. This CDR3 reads CAWSTQSYTVELFF. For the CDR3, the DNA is TGTGCCTGGAGTACCCAAAGCTACACCGTGGAGCTGTTTTTT. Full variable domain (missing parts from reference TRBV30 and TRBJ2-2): SQTIHQWPATLVQPVGSPLSLECTVEGTSNPNLYWYRQAAGRGLQLLFYSVGIGQISSEVPQNLSASRPQDRQFILSSKKLLLSDSGFYLCAWSTQSYTVELFFGEGSRLTVL.

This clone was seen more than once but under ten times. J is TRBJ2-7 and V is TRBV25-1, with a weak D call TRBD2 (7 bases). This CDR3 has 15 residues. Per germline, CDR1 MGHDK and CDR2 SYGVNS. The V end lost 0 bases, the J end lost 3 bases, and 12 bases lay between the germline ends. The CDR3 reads CASSEYGGALYEQYF. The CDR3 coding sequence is TGTGCCAGCAGTGAATATGGGGGGGCACTCTACGAGCAGTACTTC.

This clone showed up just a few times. CDR3 residues: CASSDPGTGTYEQYF. CDR3 DNA sequence: TGTGCCAGCAGCGATCCCGGGACAGGGACATACGAGCAGTACTTC. V and J are TRBV28 and TRBJ2-7; 9 positions agree with TRBD1. The CDR3 is made up of 15 amino acids. Germline V CDR1 and CDR2: MDHEN, SYDVKM. V was pared by 6 bases and J by 4 bases, with 10 bases of the junction left unmatched.

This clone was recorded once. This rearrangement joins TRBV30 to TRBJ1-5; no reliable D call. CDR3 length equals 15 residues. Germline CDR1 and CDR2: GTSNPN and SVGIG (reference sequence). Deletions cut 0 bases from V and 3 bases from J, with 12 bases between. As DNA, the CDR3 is TGTGCCTGGAGTGTTTCACAGTCACCCAATCAGCCCCAGCATTTT. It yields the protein CAWSVSQSPNQPQHF.

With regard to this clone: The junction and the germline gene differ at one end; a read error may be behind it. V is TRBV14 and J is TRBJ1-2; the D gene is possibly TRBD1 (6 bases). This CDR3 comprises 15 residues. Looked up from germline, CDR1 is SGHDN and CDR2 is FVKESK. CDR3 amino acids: CASSQVPGASGGYIF. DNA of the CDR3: TGTGCCAGCAGCCAAGTCCCGGGGGCTTCGGGCGGCTACATCTTC.

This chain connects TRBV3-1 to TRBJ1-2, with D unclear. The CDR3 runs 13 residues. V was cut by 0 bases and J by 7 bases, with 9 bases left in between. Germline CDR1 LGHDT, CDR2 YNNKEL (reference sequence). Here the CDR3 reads CASSQDRSTGYTF. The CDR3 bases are TGTGCCAGCAGCCAAGACAGGTCGACTGGCTACACCTTC.

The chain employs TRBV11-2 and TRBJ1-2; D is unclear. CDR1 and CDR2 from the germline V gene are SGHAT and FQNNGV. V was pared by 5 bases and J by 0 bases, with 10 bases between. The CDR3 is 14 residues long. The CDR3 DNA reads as TGTGCCAGCAGCCCCAATCCAGCTAACTATGGCTACACCTTC. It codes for CASSPNPANYGYTF. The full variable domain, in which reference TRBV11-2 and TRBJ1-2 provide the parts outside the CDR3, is EAGVAQSPRYKIIEKRQSVAFWCNPISGHATLYWYQQILGQGPKLLIQFQNNGVVDDSQLPKDRFSAERLKGVDSTLKIQPAKLEDSAVYLCASSPNPANYGYTFGSGTRLTVV.

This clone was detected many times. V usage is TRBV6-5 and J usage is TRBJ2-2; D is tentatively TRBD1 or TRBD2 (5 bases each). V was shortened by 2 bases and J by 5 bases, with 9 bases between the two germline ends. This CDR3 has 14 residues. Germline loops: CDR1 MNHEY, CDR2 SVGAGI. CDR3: CASSYEGWTGELFF. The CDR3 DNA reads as TGTGCCAGCAGTTACGAGGGGTGGACCGGGGAGCTGTTTTTT.

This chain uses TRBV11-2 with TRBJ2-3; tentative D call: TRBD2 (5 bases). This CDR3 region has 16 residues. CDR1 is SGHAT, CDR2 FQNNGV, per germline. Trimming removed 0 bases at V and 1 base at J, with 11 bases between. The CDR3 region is CASSLDRTLRTDTQYF. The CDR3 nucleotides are TGTGCCAGCAGCTTAGATAGGACTCTCCGCACAGATACGCAGTATTTT. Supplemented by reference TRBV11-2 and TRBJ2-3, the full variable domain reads EAGVAQSPRYKIIEKRQSVAFWCNPISGHATLYWYQQILGQGPKLLIQFQNNGVVDDSQLPKDRFSAERLKGVDSTLKIQPAKLEDSAVYLCASSLDRTLRTDTQYFGPGTRLTVL.

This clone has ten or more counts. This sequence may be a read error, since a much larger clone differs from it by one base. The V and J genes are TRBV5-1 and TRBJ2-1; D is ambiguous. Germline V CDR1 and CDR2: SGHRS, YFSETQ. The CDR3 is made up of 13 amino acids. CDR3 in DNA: TGCGCCAGCAGCTTGGGGAACGTAATTGAGCAGCTCTTC. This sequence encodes CASSLGNVIEQLF.

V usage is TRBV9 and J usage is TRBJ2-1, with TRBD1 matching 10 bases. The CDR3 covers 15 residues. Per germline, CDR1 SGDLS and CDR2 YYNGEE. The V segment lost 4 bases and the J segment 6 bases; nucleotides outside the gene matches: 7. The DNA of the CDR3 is TGTGCCAGCAGCAAGATGGGGACAGGGGCCAATGAGCAGTTCTTC. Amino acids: CASSKMGTGANEQFF.

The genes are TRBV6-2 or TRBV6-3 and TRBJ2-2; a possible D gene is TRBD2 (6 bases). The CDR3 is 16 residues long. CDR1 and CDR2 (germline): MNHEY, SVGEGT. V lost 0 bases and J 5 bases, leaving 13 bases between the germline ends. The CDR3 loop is CASSYSRGKGTGELFF. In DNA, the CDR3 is TGTGCCAGCAGTTACTCACGCGGGAAGGGGACCGGGGAGCTGTTTTTT.